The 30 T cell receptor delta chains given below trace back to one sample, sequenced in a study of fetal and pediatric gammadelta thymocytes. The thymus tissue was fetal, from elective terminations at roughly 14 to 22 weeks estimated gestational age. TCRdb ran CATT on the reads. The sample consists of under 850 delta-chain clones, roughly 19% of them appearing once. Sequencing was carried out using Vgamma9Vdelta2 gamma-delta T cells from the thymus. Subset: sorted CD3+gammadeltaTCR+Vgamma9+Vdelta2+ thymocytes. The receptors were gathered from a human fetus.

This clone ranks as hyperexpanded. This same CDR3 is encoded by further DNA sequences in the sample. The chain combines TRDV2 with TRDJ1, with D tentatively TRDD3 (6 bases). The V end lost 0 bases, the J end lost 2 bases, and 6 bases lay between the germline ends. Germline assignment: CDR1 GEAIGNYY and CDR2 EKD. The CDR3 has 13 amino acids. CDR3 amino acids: CACDTWGTDKLIF. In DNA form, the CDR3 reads TGTGCCTGTGACACCTGGGGGACCGATAAACTCATCTTT.

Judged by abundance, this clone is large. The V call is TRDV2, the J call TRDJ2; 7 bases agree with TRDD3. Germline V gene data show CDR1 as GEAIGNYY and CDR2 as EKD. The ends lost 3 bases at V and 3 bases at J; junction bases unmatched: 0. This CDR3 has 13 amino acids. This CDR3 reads CACDWGMTAQLFF. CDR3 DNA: TGTGCCTGTGACTGGGGGATGACAGCACAACTCTTCTTT.

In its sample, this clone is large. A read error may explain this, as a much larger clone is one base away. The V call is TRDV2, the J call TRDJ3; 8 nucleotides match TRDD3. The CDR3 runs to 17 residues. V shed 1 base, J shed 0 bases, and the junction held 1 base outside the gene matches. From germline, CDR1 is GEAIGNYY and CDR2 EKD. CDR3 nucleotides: TGTGCCTGTGACACTGGGGGATTCTCCTGGGACACCCGACAGATGTTTTTC. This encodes CACDTGGFSWDTRQMFF.

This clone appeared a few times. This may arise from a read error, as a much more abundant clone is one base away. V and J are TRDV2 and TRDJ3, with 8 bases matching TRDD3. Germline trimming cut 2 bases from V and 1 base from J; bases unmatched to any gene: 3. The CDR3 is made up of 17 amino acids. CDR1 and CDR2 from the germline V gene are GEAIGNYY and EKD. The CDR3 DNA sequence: TGTGCCTGTGACAGTGCTGGGGGATCCTGGGACACCCGACAGATGTTTTTC. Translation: CACDSAGGSWDTRQMFF.

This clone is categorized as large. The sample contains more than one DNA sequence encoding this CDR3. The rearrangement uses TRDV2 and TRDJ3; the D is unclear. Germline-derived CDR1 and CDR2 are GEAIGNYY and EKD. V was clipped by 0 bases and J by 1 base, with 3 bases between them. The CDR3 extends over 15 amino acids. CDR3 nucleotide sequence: TGTGCCTGTGACACCGGATCCTGGGACACCCGACAGATGTTTTTC. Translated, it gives CACDTGSWDTRQMFF.

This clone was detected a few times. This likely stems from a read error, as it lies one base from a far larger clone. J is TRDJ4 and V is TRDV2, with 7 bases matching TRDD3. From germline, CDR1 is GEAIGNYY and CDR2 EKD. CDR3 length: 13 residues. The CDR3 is CACDTGGARHLIF. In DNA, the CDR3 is TGTGCCTGTGACACTGGGGGAGCCAGACACCTGATCTTT.

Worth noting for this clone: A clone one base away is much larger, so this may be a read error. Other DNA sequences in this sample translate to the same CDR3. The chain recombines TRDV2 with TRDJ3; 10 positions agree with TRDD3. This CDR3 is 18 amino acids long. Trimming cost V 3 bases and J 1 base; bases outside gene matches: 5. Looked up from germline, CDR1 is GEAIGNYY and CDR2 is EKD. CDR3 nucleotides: TGTGCCTGTGACGCTGGGGGATATAGGTCCTGGGACACCCGACAGATGTTTTTC. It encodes CACDAGGYRSWDTRQMFF.

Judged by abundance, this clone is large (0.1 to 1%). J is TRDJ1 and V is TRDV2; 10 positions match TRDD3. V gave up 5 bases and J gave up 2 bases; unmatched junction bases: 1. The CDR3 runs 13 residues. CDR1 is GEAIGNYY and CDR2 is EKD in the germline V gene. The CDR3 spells CACVLGDTDKLIF. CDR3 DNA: TGTGCCTGTGTACTGGGGGATACCGATAAACTCATCTTT.

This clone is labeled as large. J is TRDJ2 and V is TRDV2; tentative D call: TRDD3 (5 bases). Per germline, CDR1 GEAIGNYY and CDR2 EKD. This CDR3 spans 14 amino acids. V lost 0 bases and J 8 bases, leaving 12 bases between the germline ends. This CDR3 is CACDTDAIQAQLFF. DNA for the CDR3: TGTGCCTGTGACACCGATGCGATACAGGCACAACTCTTCTTT.

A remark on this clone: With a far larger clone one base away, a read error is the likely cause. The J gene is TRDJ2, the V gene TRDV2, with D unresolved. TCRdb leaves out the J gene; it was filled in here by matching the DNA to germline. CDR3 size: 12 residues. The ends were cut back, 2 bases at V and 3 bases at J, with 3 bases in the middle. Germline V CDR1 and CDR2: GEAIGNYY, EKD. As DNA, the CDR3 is TGTGCCTGTGACAATCTGACAGCACAACTCTTCTTT. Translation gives CACDNLTAQLFF.

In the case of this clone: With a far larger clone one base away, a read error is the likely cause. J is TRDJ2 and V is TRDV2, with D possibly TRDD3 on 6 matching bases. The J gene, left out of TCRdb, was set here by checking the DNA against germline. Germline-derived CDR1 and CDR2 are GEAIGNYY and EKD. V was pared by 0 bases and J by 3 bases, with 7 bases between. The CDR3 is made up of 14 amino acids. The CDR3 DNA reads TGTGCCTGTGACACCAGGGGGATGACAGCACAACTCTTCTTT. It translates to CACDTRGMTAQLFF.

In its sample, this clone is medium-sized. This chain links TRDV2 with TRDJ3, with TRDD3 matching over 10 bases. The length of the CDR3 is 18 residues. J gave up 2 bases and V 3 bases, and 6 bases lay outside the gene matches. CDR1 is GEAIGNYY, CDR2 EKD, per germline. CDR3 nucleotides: TGTGCCTGTGACGTACTGGGGGATCGACCCTGGGACACCCGACAGATGTTTTTC. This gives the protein CACDVLGDRPWDTRQMFF.

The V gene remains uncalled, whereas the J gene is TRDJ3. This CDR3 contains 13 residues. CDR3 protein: CALYSWDTRQMFF. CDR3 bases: TGTGCACTATACTCCTGGGACACCCGACAGATGTTTTTC.

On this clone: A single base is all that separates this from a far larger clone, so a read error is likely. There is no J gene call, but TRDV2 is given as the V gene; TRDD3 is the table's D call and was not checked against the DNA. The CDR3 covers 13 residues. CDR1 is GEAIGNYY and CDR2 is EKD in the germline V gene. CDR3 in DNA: TGTGCCTGTGACACCTGGGGGATAGATAAACTAATCTTT. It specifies CACDTWGIDKLIF.

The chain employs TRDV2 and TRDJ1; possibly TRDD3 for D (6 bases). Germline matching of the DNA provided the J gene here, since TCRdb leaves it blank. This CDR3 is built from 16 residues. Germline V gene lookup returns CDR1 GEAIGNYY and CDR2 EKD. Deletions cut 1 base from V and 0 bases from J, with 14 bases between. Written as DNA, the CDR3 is TGTGCCTGTGACACGATACGCTCCTGGGACACCGATAAACTCATCTTT. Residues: CACDTIRSWDTDKLIF.

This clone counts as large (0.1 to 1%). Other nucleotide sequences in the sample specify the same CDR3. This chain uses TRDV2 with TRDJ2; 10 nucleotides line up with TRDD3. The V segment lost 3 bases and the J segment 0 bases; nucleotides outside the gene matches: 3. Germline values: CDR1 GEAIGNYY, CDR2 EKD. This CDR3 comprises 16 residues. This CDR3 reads CACDLLGDALTAQLFF. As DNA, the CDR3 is TGTGCCTGTGACCTACTGGGGGATGCTTTGACAGCACAACTCTTCTTT.

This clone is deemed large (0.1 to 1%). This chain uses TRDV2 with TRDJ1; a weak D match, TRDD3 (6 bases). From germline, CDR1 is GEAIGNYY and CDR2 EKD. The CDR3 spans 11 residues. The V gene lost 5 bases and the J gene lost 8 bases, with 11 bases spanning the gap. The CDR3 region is CACATTGKLIF. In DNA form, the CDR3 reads TGTGCCTGTGCCACTACTGGGAAACTCATCTTT.

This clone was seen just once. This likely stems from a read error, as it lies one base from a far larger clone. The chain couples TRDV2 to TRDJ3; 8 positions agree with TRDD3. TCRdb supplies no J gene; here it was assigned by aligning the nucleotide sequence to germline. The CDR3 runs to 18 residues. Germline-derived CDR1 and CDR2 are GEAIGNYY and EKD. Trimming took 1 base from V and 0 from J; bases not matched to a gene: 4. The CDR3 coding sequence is TGTGCCTGTGACACTGGGGGATTCAGCTCCTGGGACACCCGACAGATGTTTTTC. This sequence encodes CACDTGGFSSWDTRQMFF.

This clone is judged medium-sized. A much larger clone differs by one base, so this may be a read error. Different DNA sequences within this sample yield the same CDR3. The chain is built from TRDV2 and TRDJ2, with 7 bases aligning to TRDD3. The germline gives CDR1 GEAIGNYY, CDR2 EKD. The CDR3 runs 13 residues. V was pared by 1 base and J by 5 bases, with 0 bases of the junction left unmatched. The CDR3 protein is CACDTGDTAQLFF. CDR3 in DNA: TGTGCCTGTGACACGGGGGATACAGCACAACTCTTCTTT.

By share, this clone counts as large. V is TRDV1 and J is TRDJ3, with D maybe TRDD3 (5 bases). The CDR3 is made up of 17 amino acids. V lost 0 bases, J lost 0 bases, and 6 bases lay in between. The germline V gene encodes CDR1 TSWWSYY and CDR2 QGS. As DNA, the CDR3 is TGTGCTCTTGGGGAACTAGGGGGCTCCTGGGACACCCGACAGATGTTTTTC. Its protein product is CALGELGGSWDTRQMFF.

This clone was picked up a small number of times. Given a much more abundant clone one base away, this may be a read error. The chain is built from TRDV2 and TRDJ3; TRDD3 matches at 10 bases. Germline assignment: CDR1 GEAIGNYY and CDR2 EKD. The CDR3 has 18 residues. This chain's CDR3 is CACDTGGYGSWDARQMFF. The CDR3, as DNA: TGTGCCTGTGACACCGGGGGATACGGCTCCTGGGACGCCCGACAGATGTTTTTC.

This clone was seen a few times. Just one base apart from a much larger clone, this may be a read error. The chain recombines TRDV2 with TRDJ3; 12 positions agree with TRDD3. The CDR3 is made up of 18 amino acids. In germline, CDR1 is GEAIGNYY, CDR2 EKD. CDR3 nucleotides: TGTGCCCGTGACACTGGGGGATACCTTTCCTGGGACACCCGACAGATGTTTTTC. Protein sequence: CARDTGGYLSWDTRQMFF.

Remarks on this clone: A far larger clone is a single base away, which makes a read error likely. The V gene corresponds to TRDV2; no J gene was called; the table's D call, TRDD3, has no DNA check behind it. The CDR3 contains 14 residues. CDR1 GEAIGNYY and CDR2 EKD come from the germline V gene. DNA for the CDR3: TGTGCCTGTGACACTGGGGGATACACCGATAAACGCATCTTT. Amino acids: CACDTGGYTDKRIF.

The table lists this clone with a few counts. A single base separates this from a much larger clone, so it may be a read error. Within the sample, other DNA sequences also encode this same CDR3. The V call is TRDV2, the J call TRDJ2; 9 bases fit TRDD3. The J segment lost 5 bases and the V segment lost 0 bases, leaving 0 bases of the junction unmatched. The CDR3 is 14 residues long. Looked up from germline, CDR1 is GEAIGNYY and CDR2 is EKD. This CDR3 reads CACDTGGYTAQLFF. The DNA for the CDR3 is TGTGCCTGTGACACCGGGGGATACACAGCACAACTCTTCTTT.

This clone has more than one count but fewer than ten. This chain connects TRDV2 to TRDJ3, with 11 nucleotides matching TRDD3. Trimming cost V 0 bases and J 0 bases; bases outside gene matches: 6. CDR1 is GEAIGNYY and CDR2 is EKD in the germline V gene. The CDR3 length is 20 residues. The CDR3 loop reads CACDTELGDTPSWDTRQMFF. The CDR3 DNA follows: TGTGCCTGTGACACCGAGCTGGGGGATACTCCCTCCTGGGACACCCGACAGATGTTTTTC.

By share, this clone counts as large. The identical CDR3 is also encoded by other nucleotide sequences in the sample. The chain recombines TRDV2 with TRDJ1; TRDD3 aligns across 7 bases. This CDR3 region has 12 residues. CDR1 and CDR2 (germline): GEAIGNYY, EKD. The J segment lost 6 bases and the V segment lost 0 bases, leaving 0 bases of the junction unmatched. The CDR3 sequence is CACDTGGYKLIF. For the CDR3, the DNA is TGTGCCTGTGACACCGGGGGATATAAACTCATCTTT.

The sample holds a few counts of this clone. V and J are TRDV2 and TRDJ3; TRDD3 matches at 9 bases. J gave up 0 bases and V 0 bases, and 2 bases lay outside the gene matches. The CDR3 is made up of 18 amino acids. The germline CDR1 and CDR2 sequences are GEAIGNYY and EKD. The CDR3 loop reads CACDTVLGDSWDTRQMFF. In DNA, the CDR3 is TGTGCCTGTGACACCGTACTGGGGGACTCCTGGGACACCCGACAGATGTTTTTC.

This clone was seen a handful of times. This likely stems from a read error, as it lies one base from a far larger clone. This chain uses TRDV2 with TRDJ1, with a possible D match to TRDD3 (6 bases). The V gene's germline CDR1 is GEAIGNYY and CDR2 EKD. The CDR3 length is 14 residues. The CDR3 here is CARDTVGDTDKLIF. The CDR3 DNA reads TGTGCCCGTGACACCGTGGGGGACACCGATAAACTCATCTTT.

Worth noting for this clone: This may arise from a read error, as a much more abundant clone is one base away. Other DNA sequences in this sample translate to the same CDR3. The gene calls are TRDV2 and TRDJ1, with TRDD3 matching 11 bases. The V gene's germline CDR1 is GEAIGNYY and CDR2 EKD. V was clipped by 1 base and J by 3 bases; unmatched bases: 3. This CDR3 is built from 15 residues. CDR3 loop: CACDTVGGYADKLIF. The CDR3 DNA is TGTGCCTGTGACACTGTTGGGGGATACGCCGATAAACTCATCTTT.

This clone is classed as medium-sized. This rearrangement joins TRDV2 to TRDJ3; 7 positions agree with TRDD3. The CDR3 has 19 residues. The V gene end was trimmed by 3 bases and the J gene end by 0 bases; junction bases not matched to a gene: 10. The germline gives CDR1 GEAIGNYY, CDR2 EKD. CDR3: CACDLLGISSSWDTRQMFF. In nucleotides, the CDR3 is TGTGCCTGTGACTTACTGGGGATTTCGAGCTCCTGGGACACCCGACAGATGTTTTTC.